This TCR beta chain emerged from a study of immune characterization of retroperitoneal liposarcoma. TCRdb analysed the PCR reads with MiXCR anew, one entry per CDR3 protein. The sample lists approximately 11,000 distinct CDR3 sequences, over 45% occurring once. The CDR3 runs to 17 residues. V gave up 5 bases and J gave up 2 bases; unmatched junction bases: 8. The germline V gene has CDR1 MGHDK and CDR2 SYGVNS. This clonotype has only one observation. The V gene is TRBV25-1, the J gene TRBJ2-3, with 12 nucleotides matching TRBD2. This sequence was found in a female donor with retroperitoneal liposarcoma. The source material was tumor tissue. CDR3 nucleotides: TGTGCCAGCAGTCTTCGGACTAGCGGGGCTAACACAGATACGCAGTATTTT. This sequence encodes CASSLRTSGANTDTQYF. Complete variable domain (other parts from reference TRBV25-1 and TRBJ2-3): EADIYQTPRYLVIGTGKKITLECSQTMGHDKMYWYQQDPGMELHLIHYSYGVNSTEKGDLSSESTVSRIRTEHFPLTLESARPSHTSQYLCASSLRTSGANTDTQYFGPGTRLTVL.